The sequence of this T cell receptor (beta chain) was determined in a study of shared clonotypes between healthy human individuals. TCRdb's table, derived via immunoSEQ multiplex PCR, lists solely in-frame clones and lacks some. This sample carries roughly 2 million clones, about 95% of them seen once, and the ten largest clones take about 1.1%. The CDR3 runs 14 residues. Germline CDR1 is MNHEY and CDR2 is SMNVEV (reference sequence). V dropped 3 bases and J dropped 8 bases, with 13 bases sitting between them. In the naive CD8 group, cells lacked CD45RO and were positively selected for CCR7, so terminally differentiated effector memory CD45RA+ cells were left out.

This rearrangement joins TRBV27 to TRBJ1-4; no reliable D call. Sequenced material: naive CD8+ T cells sorted from blood. This TCR derives from a man between 18 and 29 years old in good health. CDR3 protein: CASSFDGVGEKLFF. The CDR3 nucleotides read TGTGCCAGCAGTTTCGACGGTGTCGGGGAAAAACTGTTTTTT.